This T cell receptor (beta chain) derives from a study of blood T cell repertoires in COVID-19 (dated by TCRdb to the early 2020s). Context from the whole study: Samples covering the acute and convalescent phases of COVID-19 were provided by collaborators in the United States, Italy and Spain. The material from the prospective study consisted of cDNA or gDNA derived from T cells, B-cell-depleted T cells, or PBMCs. The dataset comprised deeply sampled blood TCRbeta repertoires from subjects exposed to, actively infected with, or recovered from COVID-19. A freely available public database, intended as a resource for researchers studying the immune response to SARS-CoV-2, is where the repertoires were released. Samples came from the ongoing ImmuneRACE study (first 160 participants) plus 1,254 subjects from 6 global collaborators. Nearly every sample came with metadata listing a de-identified subject ID, COVID-19 status, age in years and sex. Where HLA class I and class II types were available, the types were taken from metadata supplied by the sample provider, not from assay-based typing.

On the study overall, not on this receptor specifically: How much clinical and demographic metadata was included differed by source and by participant, and the metadata was provided uncurated.

Cut back by 8 bases and 8 bases, the V and J ends lie 12 bases apart. The CDR3 sequence holds 12 residues, the cysteine and phenylalanine included. The kept DNA is CDR3 alone, 36 bases in frame from the first base. TCRbeta CDR3 regions were amplified from genomic DNA by means of the immunoSEQ Assay, a bias-controlled multiplex PCR. As for how the authors treated the data: The number of nucleated cells in each sample was estimated from the amplification of reference gene primers within the assay. To quantify the absolute abundance of each unique TCRbeta CDR3 rearrangement, sequence reads were collapsed and filtered. For each sample, productive Simpson clonality was calculated as the square root of Simpson's diversity index over productive rearrangements. Held by TCRdb, this immuneACCESS table contains in-frame sequences only and omits some clones. Under half of the omission traces to an unresolved V gene where checked; the cause of the rest is unknown. The D gene and trimming were derived from the DNA, and the V and J assignments and clone size from that table. The sample table contains about 400,000 clones; only one count was recorded for 80% to 90% of them. The top ten clonotypes cover around 7.4% of the sample.

One collaborating source in Seattle enrolled patients while the patients were actively infected and followed the patients over time throughout the course of disease. Whole blood was collected in K2EDTA tubes by collaborating institutions according to the institutions' own protocols. For TCRbeta analysis, collaborator samples were shipped as frozen whole blood, as isolated PBMCs, or as DNA extracted from either sample type. Notes on this clone: Its recognized antigen is unknown. Per-base qualities were not stored, and no clone one base away is much larger.

Sequencing was carried out using peripheral blood. Recombination connected TRBV12-3 or TRBV12-4 to TRBJ2-2; a tentative D match to TRBD1 spans 5 bases. The TCR was taken from a woman aged 55-70 years with COVID-19, enrolled during active disease. The DNA reads TGTGCCAGCTTGGGGCCAGGGGGGGAGCTGTTTTTT. Translation gives CASLGPGGELFF.